This T cell receptor beta chain was documented in a study of cytomegalovirus exposure and HLA in healthy donors. The study's findings and limits: Investigators reported around 150 TCR beta chains as tied to cytomegalovirus.

13 Jbeta primers and 60 Vbeta primers were used for the PCR. Using immunoSEQ multiplex PCR, the repertoire was profiled, and TCRdb retains in-frame clones only, with some absent. The table has 77,000 or so clones, over 70% seen once; the top ten hold roughly 7.2%. With respect to this clone: The target antigen is unknown.

This CDR3 has 15 residues. With V trimmed by 1 base and J by 1 base, 3 bases remained unmatched. Germline V gene sequence: CDR1 SGHVS, CDR2 FNYEAQ. The sequencing sample was made of PBMCs. The origin of this receptor is a woman between 40 and 50 years old in good health and CMV-seronegative. The chain recombines TRBV7-6 with TRBJ1-1; 7 positions agree with TRBD1. CDR3 sequence reads: CASSLGTGGNTEAFF. As DNA, the CDR3 is TGTGCCAGCAGCTTAGGGACAGGAGGGAACACTGAAGCTTTCTTT.